This TCR beta chain was found in a study of cytomegalovirus exposure and HLA in healthy donors. Study-wide results and limits: In vitro assays verified that three CMV-associated chains recognized CMV antigens specifically. The tendency of first-cohort TCR clusters to co-occur in the 130 or so validation repertoires was identified by a subsequent analysis. Published work reported that the classifier diagnosed cytomegalovirus status with high specificity and sensitivity.

Libraries were prepared by immunoSEQ multiplex PCR; TCRdb keeps only in-frame clonotypes and omits some of them. The sample has fewer than 150,000 clones, 70% to 90% seen once; the top ten hold 6.5% to 8.5%. Concerning this clone itself: Its antigen is currently unknown.

V gave up 4 bases and J gave up 0 bases, with 13 bases separating them. This CDR3 contains 16 residues. The germline CDR1 and CDR2 sequences are LGHNA and YSLEER. Sequenced material: PBMCs. The chain employs TRBV4-3 and TRBJ2-1, with D possibly TRBD2 on 5 matching bases. This clonotype was sampled from a woman between 18 and 29 years old in good health and CMV-seropositive. In nucleotides, the CDR3 is TGCGCCAGCAGCCTTACGGACTCGAGCTCCTACAATGAGCAGTTCTTC. Protein sequence: CASSLTDSSSYNEQFF.